This T cell receptor (beta chain) was identified during a study of T cell responses to AZD1222 COVID-19 vaccine. Whole-study context: Samples with a second dose at about 4 or about 12 weeks were pooled together. Study results and caveats: Mapped onto spike, vaccine-associated CD4 TCRs spanned it and were dominant at 160-218 and 743-854. Donors, mostly white British, included more females; clonal diversity was possibly underestimated.

Details on this clone: What it binds is not known.

Germline CDR1 is LGHDT and CDR2 is YNNKEL (reference sequence). The junction had 4 bases not matched to a gene; V was cut back by 6 bases and J by 3 bases. This CDR3 comprises 13 residues. The repertoire was sequenced with immunoSEQ multiplex PCR; TCRdb's copy has only in-frame clones and lacks some. The table includes roughly 120,000 clones, over 75% detected once. Source: peripheral blood, taken on day 0 of AZD1222 vaccination. The TCR was taken from an adult in good health. This chain links TRBV3-1 (or the pseudogene TRBV3-2) with TRBJ1-1; 7 bases match TRBD1. CDR3 residues: CASSQTGDTEAFF. CDR3 bases: TGTGCCAGCAGTCAAACAGGGGACACTGAAGCTTTCTTT.